Shown below are 20 T cell receptor beta chains from a single sample sequenced in a study of shared clonotypes between healthy human individuals. This table comes from immunoSEQ multiplex PCR, and its TCRdb copy is limited to in-frame clones, with some not included. The repertoire includes about a million clones, approximately 80% of them detected once, and nearly 1.5% sits in the top ten. The source material was memory CD4+ T cells sorted from blood. The subset was: CD45RA-negative fraction. Every receptor here comes from a man aged 18 to 35 in good health.

This rearrangement joins TRBV2 to TRBJ1-1; no clear D. Germline V lookup: CDR1 SNHLY, CDR2 FYNNEI. The CDR3 runs to 17 residues. Trimming removed 4 bases from V and 4 bases from J, with 22 bases in between. The CDR3 region has the DNA TGTGCCAGCAGTGTCTTATTTCCCGTCTCGGTTGGCACTGAAGCTTTCTTT. The encoded protein is CASSVLFPVSVGTEAFF. The full variable domain, in which reference TRBV2 and TRBJ1-1 provide the parts outside the CDR3, is EPEVTQTPSHQVTQMGQEVILRCVPISNHLYFYWYRQILGQKVEFLVSFYNNEISEKSEIFDDQFSVERPDGSNFTLKIRSTKLEDSAMYFCASSVLFPVSVGTEAFFGQGTRLTVV.

The genes are TRBV7-8 and TRBJ2-5; 9 nucleotides agree with TRBD2. V gave up 0 bases and J gave up 4 bases; unmatched junction bases: 9. Germline V CDR1 and CDR2: SGHVS, FQNEAQ. This CDR3 is built from 17 residues. This chain's CDR3 is CASSLARSSGKRETQYF. The CDR3 nucleotides read TGTGCCAGCAGCTTAGCGAGGTCTAGCGGGAAACGAGAGACCCAGTACTTC.

The chain joins TRBV13 to TRBJ2-3; TRBD2 matches at 7 bases. The length of the CDR3 is 18 residues. Losses at the gene ends were 2 bases for V and 2 bases for J; bases not matched to a gene: 13. Germline CDR1 and CDR2: PRHDT and FYEKMQ (reference sequence). The CDR3 DNA reads TGTGCCAGCAGCTTAAGGTCAACGACTAGCAGATTCACAGATACGCAGTATTTT. Translating it yields CASSLRSTTSRFTDTQYF.

This clone occurred once. The J gene is TRBJ1-5, the V gene TRBV19; D not certain. V was pared by 0 bases and J by 6 bases, with 12 bases between. Per germline, CDR1 LNHDA and CDR2 SQIVND (reference sequence). The CDR3 length is 15 residues. The CDR3: CASSIDLASSQPQHF. The CDR3 DNA reads as TGTGCCAGTAGTATAGATCTGGCGTCCAGTCAGCCCCAGCATTTT.

The V call is TRBV9, the J call TRBJ2-3; TRBD1 matches 8 bases. V gave up 0 bases and J gave up 4 bases; unmatched junction bases: 13. Germline CDR1 reads SGDLS; CDR2 reads YYNGEE. The CDR3 runs 18 residues. This chain's CDR3 is CASSVAGVQGAGADTQYF. The CDR3 DNA reads as TGTGCCAGCAGCGTAGCCGGAGTCCAGGGGGCCGGGGCAGATACGCAGTATTTT.

As for this clone: This specimen includes other DNA sequences encoding the same CDR3. The J gene is TRBJ2-7, the V gene TRBV6-1; 10 bases are shared with TRBD1. The CDR3 has 14 amino acids. Germline CDR1 reads MNHNS; CDR2 reads SASEGT. Trimming removed 3 bases from V and 4 bases from J; junction bases left unmatched: 3. CDR3 sequence: CASSEGDRGYEQYF. The CDR3 DNA is TGTGCCAGCAGTGAGGGGGACAGGGGTTACGAGCAGTACTTC.

As for this clone: Additional DNA sequences in this sample encode the identical CDR3. As DNA, the CDR3 is TGTGCCAGCAGCTTGGGACAGGGGGTCTACAATGAGCAGTTCTTC. It encodes CASSLGQGVYNEQFF. This chain links TRBV11-3 with TRBJ2-1, with 11 bases matching TRBD1. The CDR3 covers 15 residues. CDR1 and CDR2 (germline): SGHNT, YENEEA. V lost 3 bases, J lost 3 bases, and 1 base stayed unmatched.

This chain connects TRBV5-6 to TRBJ2-3; the match to TRBD2 covers 14 bases. The CDR3 contains 15 residues. Trimming at V came to 7 bases and at J to 7 bases, leaving 8 bases not matched to a gene. CDR1 and CDR2 from the germline V gene are SGHDT and YYEEEE. CDR3 amino acids: CASRRLAGGPHTQYF. Here the CDR3 DNA reads TGTGCCAGCCGACGACTAGCGGGAGGGCCCCATACGCAGTATTTT.

The rearrangement links TRBV10-2 to TRBJ2-1; 7 bases map to TRBD2. CDR3 length equals 15 residues. The V and J ends lost 3 bases and 0 bases, in that order; junction bases with no gene match: 2. Germline CDR1 and CDR2: WSHSY and SAAADI. CDR3 residues: CASSEGGSSYNEQFF. CDR3 DNA: TGCGCCAGCAGTGAAGGCGGGAGCTCCTACAATGAGCAGTTCTTC.

The genes are TRBV28 and TRBJ2-1; weak D call: TRBD2 (6 bases). The CDR3 is 13 amino acids. In germline, CDR1 is MDHEN, CDR2 SYDVKM. The ends were cut back, 10 bases at V and 4 bases at J, with 14 bases in the middle. CDR3 DNA sequence: TGTGCCACCCTGACTAGTGGGTACAATGAGCAGTTCTTC. Translating gives CATLTSGYNEQFF.

This clone has a count of ten or more. The sample contains more than one DNA sequence encoding this CDR3. The V and J genes are TRBV2 and TRBJ2-5; no clear D. The V and J ends lost 4 bases and 0 bases respectively, with 9 bases between them. CDR3 length equals 14 residues. Germline CDR1 is SNHLY and CDR2 is FYNNEI. CDR3 region: CASSASGYQETQYF. CDR3 DNA sequence: TGTGCCAGCAGTGCCTCAGGTTACCAAGAGACCCAGTACTTC.

The chain uses TRBV5-4 and TRBJ1-2; no reliable D call. Trimming took off 3 bases at V and 2 bases at J, with 14 bases between the two ends. CDR1 SGHNT and CDR2 YYREEE come from the germline V gene (reference sequence). The CDR3 spans 15 residues. CDR3 sequence: CASSSPTTPNYGYTF. CDR3 DNA: TGTGCCAGCAGCTCCCCGACAACGCCGAACTATGGCTACACCTTC.

The chain is built from TRBV5-4 and TRBJ2-1; D remains unclear. CDR3 size: 16 residues. Germline values: CDR1 SGHNT, CDR2 YYREEE (reference sequence). The V end lost 4 bases, the J end lost 0 bases, and 14 bases lay between the germline ends. CDR3 bases: TGTGCCAGCAGCGAGGACGGTTCACGCTCCTACAATGAGCAGTTCTTC. It translates to CASSEDGSRSYNEQFF.

This clone has only one observation. The chain couples TRBV28 to TRBJ1-1; no clear D. Trimming shortened V by 6 bases and J by 6 bases, and 20 bases separated the two germline ends. There are 15 residues in the CDR3. Germline V gene data show CDR1 as MDHEN and CDR2 as SYDVKM. CDR3 protein: CASSLRARLFAEAFF. In DNA, the CDR3 is TGTGCCAGCAGCCTCCGGGCCCGTTTATTCGCTGAAGCTTTCTTT. The entire variable domain, with the rest obtained from reference TRBV28 and TRBJ1-1, is as follows: DVKVTQSSRYLVKRTGEKVFLECVQDMDHENMFWYRQDPGLGLRLIYFSYDVKMKEKGDIPEGYSVSREKKERFSLILESASTNQTSMYLCASSLRARLFAEAFFGQGTRLTVV.

This chain links TRBV27 with TRBJ2-3, with no clear D. The V and J ends lost 4 bases and 1 base respectively, with 12 bases between them. CDR3 length: 15 residues. From germline, CDR1 is MNHEY and CDR2 SMNVEV (reference sequence). The CDR3 reads CASSSILYRTDTQYF. CDR3 sequence (DNA): TGTGCCAGCAGTTCGATCTTATACCGCACAGATACGCAGTATTTT.

V gene TRBV10-2 combines with J gene TRBJ1-2; 7 bases map to TRBD1. This CDR3 comprises 16 residues. V dropped 8 bases and J dropped 3; count of bases not matched to a gene: 15. Germline V gene lookup returns CDR1 WSHSY and CDR2 SAAADI. The DNA for the CDR3 is TGCGCCAGCCGCGCCGGACAGGCCAATCTCGACTATGGCTACACCTTC. It translates to CASRAGQANLDYGYTF.

The chain carries TRBV19 and TRBJ2-7, with TRBD1 matching 8 bases. The V gene end was trimmed by 1 base and the J gene end by 4 bases; junction bases not matched to a gene: 3. The CDR3 contains 14 residues. Germline CDR1 and CDR2: LNHDA and SQIVND (reference sequence). The CDR3, as DNA: TGTGCCAGTAGTATAGGACAGGGGAGATACGAGCAGTACTTC. The encoded protein is CASSIGQGRYEQYF.

DNA of the CDR3: TGCGCCAGCAGCGAAAGAGGACAGGGGGCAGACACCGGGGAGCTGTTTTTT. As protein: CASSERGQGADTGELFF. The J gene is TRBJ2-2, the V gene TRBV5-1, with TRBD1 matching over 11 bases. V was pared by 4 bases and J by 3 bases, with 8 bases of the junction left unmatched. Germline V gene sequence: CDR1 SGHRS, CDR2 YFSETQ. The CDR3 sequence is 17 residues long. The complete variable domain, with remaining parts taken from reference TRBV5-1 and TRBJ2-2, reads KAGVTQTPRYLIKTRGQQVTLSCSPISGHRSVSWYQQTPGQGLQFLFEYFSETQRNKGNFPGRFSGRQFSNSRSEMNVSTLELGDSALYLCASSERGQGADTGELFFGEGSRLTVL.

The rearrangement links TRBV5-4 to TRBJ1-4, with a tentative D call TRBD1 (5 bases). Trimming cost V 4 bases and J 0 bases, with 10 bases left between them. The CDR3 extends over 15 amino acids. The germline CDR1 and CDR2 sequences are SGHNT and YYREEE (reference sequence). The CDR3 coding sequence is TGTGCCAGCAGCGGGGACGGTGCAACTAATGAAAAACTGTTTTTT. Protein: CASSGDGATNEKLFF.

J is TRBJ2-7 and V is TRBV10-3; 7 bases agree with TRBD1. Germline V gene sequence: CDR1 ENHRY, CDR2 SYGVKD. The CDR3 covers 14 residues. After removal of 3 bases from V and 2 bases from J, the junction contained 4 bases not matched to a gene. CDR3: CAISDRQGTYEQYF. In nucleotides, the CDR3 is TGTGCCATCAGTGACCGACAGGGAACCTACGAGCAGTACTTC.